These 15 T cell receptor beta chains originate from one sample sequenced in a study of low-dose radiotherapy and immunotherapy resistance in tumors. Alpha- and beta-chain coverage of first-strand cDNA came from TRAV- and TRBV-specific primers. With a V-primer adapter and a constant-region primer, TCRs were amplified for 20 PCR cycles. Each CDR3 protein is one row after TCRdb ran MiXCR on the reads. The table includes approximately 14,000 distinct CDR3 sequences, about 75% detected once. The receptor set was obtained from a human donor with advanced metastatic prostate, ovarian, gallbladder or colorectal cancer (not recorded which). This table probably holds off-target reads from a library built for another chain.

Only one count was recorded for this clonotype. The rearrangement uses TRBV5-1 and TRBJ2-1, with 11 bases fitting TRBD2. The CDR3 is made up of 16 amino acids. Losses at the gene ends were 0 bases for V and 4 bases for J; bases not matched to a gene: 3. The germline CDR1 and CDR2 sequences are SGHRS and YFSETQ. CDR3 nucleotides: TGCGCCAGCAGCTTGGATCTAGCGGGAGGTTACAATGAGCAGTTCTTC. It translates to CASSLDLAGGYNEQFF.

The genes are TRBV6-2 or TRBV6-3 and TRBJ1-5; TRBD1 matches 10 bases. The J segment lost 5 bases and the V segment lost 7 bases, leaving 5 bases of the junction unmatched. The CDR3 totals 14 residues. Germline V gives CDR1 MNHEY, CDR2 SVGEGT. CDR3 DNA: TGTGCCAGCACACTCGGGACAGGGGATCAGCCCCAGCATTTT. Its translation: CASTLGTGDQPQHF.

This chain uses TRBV6-1 with TRBJ2-5; 11 bases are shared with TRBD2. Per germline, CDR1 MNHNS and CDR2 SASEGT. The CDR3 length is 18 residues. J gave up 4 bases and V 1 base, and 11 bases lay outside the gene matches. As DNA, the CDR3 is TGTGCCAGCAGTGAAGAGGGTAGCGGGGGGGCCGACCTAGAGACCCAGTACTTC. This translates into CASSEEGSGGADLETQYF.

This clonotype was detected once. J is TRBJ2-1 and V is TRBV12-3 or TRBV12-4; 7 bases agree with TRBD2. J lost 7 bases, V lost 2 bases, and 5 bases had no gene match. This CDR3 spans 14 amino acids. This CDR3 is CASSLYGEGNEQFF. Here the CDR3 DNA reads TGTGCCAGCAGTTTATACGGGGAGGGGAATGAGCAGTTCTTC.

In DNA, the CDR3 is TGCGCCAGCAGCGCTGGGGACAGGGGGGACGCTTTCTTT. Protein sequence: CASSAGDRGDAFF. The chain couples TRBV5-1 to TRBJ1-1; 11 bases line up with TRBD1. Trimming took 4 bases from V and 11 from J; bases not matched to a gene: 7. The CDR3 length is 13 residues. Germline V gene data show CDR1 as SGHRS and CDR2 as YFSETQ.

This CDR3 is CSVERQGSGNTIYF. The CDR3 DNA follows: TGCAGCGTTGAGAGACAGGGCTCTGGAAACACCATATATTTT. The V call is TRBV29-1, the J call TRBJ1-3, with TRBD1 matching over 7 bases. With V trimmed by 3 bases and J by 0 bases, 2 bases remained unmatched. This CDR3 is built from 14 residues. In germline, CDR1 is SQVTM, CDR2 ANQGSEA.

The chain has TRBV11-2 and TRBJ2-1, with 9 bases matching TRBD2. This CDR3 comprises 15 residues. V trimming: 1 base; J trimming: 8 bases; junction bases outside the gene matches: 6. CDR1 and CDR2 from the germline V gene are SGHAT and FQNNGV. CDR3 residues: CASSLVGLALDEQFF. Written as DNA, the CDR3 is TGTGCCAGCAGCTTAGTTGGACTAGCGCTCGATGAGCAGTTCTTC.

V is TRBV6-5 and J is TRBJ2-5; D uncertain. The germline CDR1 and CDR2 sequences are MNHEY and SVGAGI. The CDR3 has 15 amino acids. V was trimmed by 2 bases and J by 4 bases, leaving 14 bases between them. For the CDR3, the DNA is TGTGCCAGCAGTTACACGGCTTTGACGGGAGAGACCCAGTACTTC. The encoded protein is CASSYTALTGETQYF.

The genes are TRBV12-3 or TRBV12-4 and TRBJ1-5, with a tentative D call TRBD1 (5 bases). V was trimmed by 7 bases and J by 9 bases, leaving 16 bases between them. This CDR3 has 13 residues. The CDR3 loop is CASTLGASGPQHF. Written as DNA, the CDR3 is TGTGCCAGCACCTTAGGGGCCTCGGGGCCCCAGCATTTT.

The chain carries TRBV10-3 and TRBJ2-3; D call uncertain. The V gene lost 4 bases and the J gene lost 0 bases, with 8 bases spanning the gap. The CDR3 extends over 14 amino acids. Per germline, CDR1 ENHRY and CDR2 SYGVKD. CDR3: CAISGKPSTDTQYF. CDR3 bases: TGTGCCATCAGTGGGAAACCCAGCACAGATACGCAGTATTTT.

On this clonotype itself: One end of the junction is discordant with germline, which a read error may explain. CDR3: CASSSTTDPNEKLFF. CDR3 nucleotides: TGTGCCAGCAGCTCGACGACGGACCCAAATGAAAAACTGTTTTTT. The chain couples TRBV5-3 to TRBJ1-4; D unresolved. TRBV5-3 carries the ORF label, with uncertain function. The CDR3 length is 15 residues.

The chain links TRBV5-1 to TRBJ2-6; D is ambiguous. With 7 bases removed from V and 4 bases from J, the gap between germline ends came to 18 bases. The CDR3 has 16 residues. CDR1 SGHRS and CDR2 YFSETQ come from the germline V gene. The CDR3 spells CASGPLNSPGANVLTF. The CDR3, as DNA: TGCGCCAGCGGCCCCCTGAATTCTCCCGGGGCCAACGTCCTGACTTTC.

The V call is TRBV19, the J call TRBJ1-5; D is undetermined. CDR1 and CDR2 (germline): LNHDA, SQIVND (reference sequence). The CDR3 is made up of 14 amino acids. The germline V and J ends were trimmed by 5 bases and 4 bases, with 12 bases remaining between them. CDR3 DNA sequence: TGTGCCAGTAGTTCGGGCCGAAGTAATCAGCCCCAGCATTTT. It translates to CASSSGRSNQPQHF.

This chain uses TRBV18 with TRBJ2-7, with D hard to call. Trimming took off 4 bases at V and 7 bases at J, with 11 bases between the two ends. This CDR3 has 12 residues. Per germline, CDR1 KGHSH and CDR2 LQKENI. The CDR3, as DNA: TGTGCCAGCTCACGCGCGGAGTATGAGCAGTACTTC. Amino acid sequence: CASSRAEYEQYF.

The chain links TRBV5-4 to TRBJ1-2; unclear D gene. V lost 2 bases and J lost 0, with 11 bases in between. Germline values: CDR1 SGHNT, CDR2 YYREEE (reference sequence). The CDR3 contains 15 residues. CDR3 bases: TGTGCCAGCAGCTTAGACCAAATAGCTAACTATGGCTACACCTTC. Its translation: CASSLDQIANYGYTF.